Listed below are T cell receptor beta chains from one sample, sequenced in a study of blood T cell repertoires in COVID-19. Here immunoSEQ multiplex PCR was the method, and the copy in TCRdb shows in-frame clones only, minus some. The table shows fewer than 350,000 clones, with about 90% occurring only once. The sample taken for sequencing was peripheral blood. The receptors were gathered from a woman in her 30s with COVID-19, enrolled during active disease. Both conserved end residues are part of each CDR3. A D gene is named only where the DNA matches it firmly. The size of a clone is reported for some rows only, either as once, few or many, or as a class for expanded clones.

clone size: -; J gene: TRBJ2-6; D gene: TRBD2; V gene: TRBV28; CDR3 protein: CASNPGGASGVWANVLTF; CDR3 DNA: TGTGCCAGCAACCCAGGGGGGGCTAGCGGGGTCTGGGCCAACGTCCTGACTTTC
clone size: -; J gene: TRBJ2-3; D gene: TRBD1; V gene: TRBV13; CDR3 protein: CASSEGGTGGTDTQYF; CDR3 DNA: TGTGCCAGCAGCGAAGGGGGGACAGGGGGGACGGATACGCAGTATTTT
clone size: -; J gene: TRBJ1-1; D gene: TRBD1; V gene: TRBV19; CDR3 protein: CASSIDRGRGAFF; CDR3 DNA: TGTGCCAGTAGTATCGACAGGGGCCGGGGGGCTTTCTTT
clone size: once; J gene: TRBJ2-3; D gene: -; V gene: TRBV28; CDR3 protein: CASSHPPGLTTLTDTQYF; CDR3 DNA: TGTGCCAGCAGCCACCCCCCGGGACTCACTACTCTCACAGATACGCAGTATTTT
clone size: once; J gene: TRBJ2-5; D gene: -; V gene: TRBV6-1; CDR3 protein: CASSENEETQYF; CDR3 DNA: TGTGCCAGCAGTGAAAATGAGGAGACCCAGTACTTC
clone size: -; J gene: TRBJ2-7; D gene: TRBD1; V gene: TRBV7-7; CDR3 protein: CASSSGTGETEQYF; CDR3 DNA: TGTGCCAGCAGCTCCGGGACAGGGGAAACCGAGCAGTACTTC
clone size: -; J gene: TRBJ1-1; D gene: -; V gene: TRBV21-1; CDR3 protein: CASSKVRFPHGNTEAFF; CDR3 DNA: TGTGCCAGCAGCAAAGTGAGGTTCCCACATGGGAACACTGAAGCTTTCTTT
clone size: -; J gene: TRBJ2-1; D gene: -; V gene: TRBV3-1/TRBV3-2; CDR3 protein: CASSLRGWNEQFF; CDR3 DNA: TGTGCCAGCAGCCTCCGGGGGTGGAATGAGCAGTTCTTC
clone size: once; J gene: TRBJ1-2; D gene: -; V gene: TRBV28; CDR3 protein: CASSATGYGYTF; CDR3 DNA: TGTGCCAGCAGTGCGACAGGCTATGGCTACACCTTC
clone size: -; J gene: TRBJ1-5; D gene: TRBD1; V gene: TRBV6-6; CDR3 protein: CASNRGLKLSEPQHF; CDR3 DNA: TGTGCCAGCAACAGGGGGCTAAAGTTGAGCGAGCCCCAGCATTTT
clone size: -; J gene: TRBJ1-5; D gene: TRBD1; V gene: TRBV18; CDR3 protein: CASSPGQGQPQHF; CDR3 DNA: TGTGCCAGCTCCCCCGGACAGGGTCAGCCCCAGCATTTT
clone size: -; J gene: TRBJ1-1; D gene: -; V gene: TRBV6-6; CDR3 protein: CASRRTVNTEAFF; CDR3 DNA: TGTGCCAGCAGACGGACAGTGAACACTGAAGCTTTCTTT
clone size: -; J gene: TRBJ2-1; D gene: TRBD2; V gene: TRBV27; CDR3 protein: CASSSRGAREQFF; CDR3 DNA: TGTGCCAGCAGTTCGCGGGGGGCGCGTGAGCAGTTCTTC
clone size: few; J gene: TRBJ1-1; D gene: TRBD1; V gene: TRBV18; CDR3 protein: CASSPPGQVGMEAFF; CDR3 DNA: TGTGCCAGCTCACCACCCGGACAGGTGGGAATGGAAGCTTTCTTT
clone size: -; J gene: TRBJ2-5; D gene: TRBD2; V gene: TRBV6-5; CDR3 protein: CATKTGGETQYF; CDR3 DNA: TGTGCCACCAAGACCGGGGGGGAGACCCAGTACTTC
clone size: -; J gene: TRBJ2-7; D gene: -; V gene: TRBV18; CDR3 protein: CASSPRQEALYEQYF; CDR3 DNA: TGTGCCAGCTCACCAAGACAGGAGGCTCTTTATGAGCAGTACTTC
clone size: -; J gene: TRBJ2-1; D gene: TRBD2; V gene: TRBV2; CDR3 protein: CASSEERGSYNEQFF; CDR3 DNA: TGTGCCAGCAGTGAAGAGCGGGGGTCCTACAATGAGCAGTTCTTC
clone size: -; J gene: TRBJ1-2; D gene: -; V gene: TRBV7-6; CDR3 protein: CASSLGGHWEGYTF; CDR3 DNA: TGTGCCAGCAGCTTAGGAGGTCATTGGGAGGGCTACACCTTC
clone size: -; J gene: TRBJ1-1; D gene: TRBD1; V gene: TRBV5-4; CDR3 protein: CASTRQGSVTEAFF; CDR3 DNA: TGTGCCAGCACTCGACAGGGTTCGGTGACTGAAGCTTTCTTT
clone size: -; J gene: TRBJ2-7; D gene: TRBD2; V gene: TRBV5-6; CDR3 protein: CASSPTSGDLSEQYF; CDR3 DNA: TGTGCCAGCAGCCCGACTAGCGGGGATCTCTCCGAGCAGTACTTC
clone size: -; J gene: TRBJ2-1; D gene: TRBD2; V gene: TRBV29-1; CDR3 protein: CSVEAAGDRSYNEQFF; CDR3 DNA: TGCAGCGTTGAAGCCGCGGGGGACCGCTCCTACAATGAGCAGTTCTTC
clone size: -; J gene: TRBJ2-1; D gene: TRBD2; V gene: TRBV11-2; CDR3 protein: CASSSGLALEQFF; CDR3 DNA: TGTGCCAGCAGCTCGGGACTAGCTCTTGAGCAGTTCTTC
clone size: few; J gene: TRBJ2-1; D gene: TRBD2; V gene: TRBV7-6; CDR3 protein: CASSSGLAGGHSYNEQFF; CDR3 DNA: TGTGCCAGCAGCTCGGGACTAGCGGGGGGGCATTCCTACAATGAGCAGTTCTTC
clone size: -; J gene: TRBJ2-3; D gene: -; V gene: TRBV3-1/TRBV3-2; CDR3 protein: CASQTQGPGWGTDTQYF; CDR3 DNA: TGTGCCAGCCAAACCCAGGGGCCAGGGTGGGGCACAGATACGCAGTATTTT
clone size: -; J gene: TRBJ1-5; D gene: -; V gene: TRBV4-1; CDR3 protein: CASSQDGGLINQPQHF; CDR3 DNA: TGCGCCAGCAGCCAAGACGGCGGACTGATAAATCAGCCCCAGCATTTT
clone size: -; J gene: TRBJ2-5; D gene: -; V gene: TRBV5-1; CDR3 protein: CASSLARWRGQETQYF; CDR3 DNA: TGCGCCAGCAGCTTGGCGCGGTGGCGGGGCCAAGAGACCCAGTACTTC
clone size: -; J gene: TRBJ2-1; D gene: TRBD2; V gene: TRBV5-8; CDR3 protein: CASSLLSGRGEGYNEQFF; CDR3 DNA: TGTGCCAGCAGCTTGCTCTCCGGGAGGGGTGAGGGGTACAATGAGCAGTTCTTC
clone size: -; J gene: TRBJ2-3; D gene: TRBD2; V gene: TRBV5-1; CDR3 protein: CASRTLAGPDTQYF; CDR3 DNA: TGCGCCAGCAGAACCCTAGCGGGGCCAGATACGCAGTATTTT
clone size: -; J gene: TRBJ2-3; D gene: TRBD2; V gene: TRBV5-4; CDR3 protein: CASSTLAGGTDTQYF; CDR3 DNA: TGTGCCAGCAGCACCCTAGCGGGGGGCACAGATACGCAGTATTTT
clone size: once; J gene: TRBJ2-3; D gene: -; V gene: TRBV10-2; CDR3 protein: CASSEGHSGDTQYF; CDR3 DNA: TGCGCCAGCAGTGAGGGCCATAGCGGAGATACGCAGTATTTT